Following are 16 T cell receptor beta chains from one sample sequenced in a study of cytomegalovirus exposure and HLA in healthy donors. The PCR contained 60 Vbeta and 13 Jbeta primers. Some clones are missing from TCRdb's copy, which holds only in-frame ones; the method was immunoSEQ multiplex PCR. The sample carries 200,000 to 250,000 clones, approximately 88% recorded once. Sequenced input: PBMCs. These receptors were collected from a boy aged 2 to 10 in good health and CMV-seronegative.

This chain connects TRBV7-9 to TRBJ2-7; 8 bases map to TRBD2. CDR3 length: 14 amino acids. Trimming at V came to 5 bases and at J to 5 bases, leaving 8 bases not matched to a gene. CDR1 and CDR2 from the germline V gene are SEHNR and FQNEAQ (reference sequence). In nucleotides, the CDR3 is TGTGCCAGCAGCCTCGGGGGGGGGCGGCACGAGCAGTACTTC. Residues: CASSLGGGRHEQYF.

The rearrangement links TRBV7-9 to TRBJ1-4; D might be TRBD1 (5 bases). Trimming shortened V by 2 bases and J by 0 bases, and 7 bases separated the two germline ends. The CDR3 has 15 amino acids. Germline CDR1 is SEHNR and CDR2 is FQNEAQ (reference sequence). The DNA of the CDR3 is TGTGCCAGCAGCTTACGGGGGGCAACTAATGAAAAACTGTTTTTT. Amino acid sequence: CASSLRGATNEKLFF. Supplemented by reference TRBV7-9 and TRBJ1-4, the full variable domain reads DTGVSQNPRHKITKRGQNVTFRCDPISEHNRLYWYRQTLGQGPEFLTYFQNEAQLEKSRLLSDRFSAERPKGSFSTLEIQRTEQGDSAMYLCASSLRGATNEKLFFGSGTQLSVL.

The CDR3 nucleotides read TGCGCCAGCAGCCAAACCGGGACAACTGAAGCTTTCTTT. Protein: CASSQTGTTEAFF. This chain uses TRBV4-1 with TRBJ1-1; a weak D match, TRBD1 (6 bases). V was pared by 2 bases and J by 5 bases, with 9 bases between. CDR1 is MGHRA and CDR2 is YSYEKL in the germline V gene. The CDR3 sequence is 13 residues long.

The chain uses TRBV7-9 and TRBJ2-2; 8 bases line up with TRBD2. The CDR3 is made up of 13 amino acids. Trimming took 6 bases from V and 5 from J; bases not matched to a gene: 2. Germline values: CDR1 SEHNR, CDR2 FQNEAQ (reference sequence). The CDR3 DNA follows: TGTGCCAGCAGGGCTAGCGGGACCGGGGAGCTGTTTTTT. Translation gives CASRASGTGELFF. Drawing the rest from reference TRBV7-9 and TRBJ2-2, the complete variable domain is DTGVSQNPRHKITKRGQNVTFRCDPISEHNRLYWYRQTLGQGPEFLTYFQNEAQLEKSRLLSDRFSAERPKGSFSTLEIQRTEQGDSAMYLCASRASGTGELFFGEGSRLTVL.

This rearrangement joins TRBV19 to TRBJ1-5; unclear D gene. The CDR3 has 14 amino acids. CDR1 and CDR2 from the germline V gene are LNHDA and SQIVND (reference sequence). V was pared by 3 bases and J by 7 bases, with 13 bases between. Written as DNA, the CDR3 is TGTGCCAGTAGTATGGACTTATCGGGGCAGCCCCAGCATTTT. Translating gives CASSMDLSGQPQHF.

The chain has TRBV18 and TRBJ2-7; 11 bases line up with TRBD2. The germline V gene has CDR1 KGHSH and CDR2 LQKENI. The CDR3 is 16 amino acids. V lost 3 bases, J lost 2 bases, and 6 bases stayed unmatched. The CDR3 nucleotides are TGTGCCAGCTCACCCCCGACTAGCGGGGTCACCTACGAGCAGTACTTC. Translated: CASSPPTSGVTYEQYF.

V gene TRBV6-6 combines with J gene TRBJ2-7, with D perhaps matching TRBD1 (6 bases). Per germline, CDR1 MNHNY and CDR2 SVGAGI (reference sequence). The length of the CDR3 is 15 residues. The ends were cut back, 5 bases at V and 2 bases at J, with 16 bases in the middle. In DNA, the CDR3 is TGTGCCAGCAGTGACTGGGACATGATCCCCTACGAGCAGTACTTC. It translates to CASSDWDMIPYEQYF.

The V and J genes are TRBV7-9 and TRBJ2-7; D not resolved. CDR3 length equals 12 residues. In germline, CDR1 is SEHNR, CDR2 FQNEAQ (reference sequence). With 5 bases removed from V and 2 bases from J, the gap between germline ends came to 7 bases. The CDR3 region is CASSMTTYEQYF. CDR3 DNA sequence: TGTGCCAGCAGCATGACAACCTACGAGCAGTACTTC.

The chain combines TRBV6-5 with TRBJ1-2, with D unresolved. Germline V lookup: CDR1 MNHEY, CDR2 SVGAGI. The V end lost 6 bases, the J end lost 4 bases, and 12 bases lay between the germline ends. The CDR3 totals 13 residues. The CDR3 spells CASRNSGLYGYTF. The CDR3 nucleotides read TGTGCCAGCAGAAACAGCGGTCTCTATGGCTACACCTTC.

This clone was picked up a small number of times. J is TRBJ1-6 and V is TRBV2; D ambiguous. CDR1 is SNHLY and CDR2 is FYNNEI in the germline V gene. This CDR3 spans 15 amino acids. V was trimmed by 2 bases and J by 9 bases, leaving 14 bases between them. The CDR3 DNA sequence: TGTGCCAGCAGTGAAAGGCGGCTGGGGAGTTCACCCCTCCACTTT. This gives the protein CASSERRLGSSPLHF.

This chain links TRBV2 with TRBJ1-1, with D tentatively TRBD1 (6 bases). V dropped 6 bases and J dropped 1 base, with 12 bases sitting between them. The CDR3 loop spans 14 amino acids. The germline gives CDR1 SNHLY, CDR2 FYNNEI. This chain's CDR3 is CASRDSRGNTEAFF. CDR3 DNA sequence: TGTGCCAGCAGAGACTCCAGGGGGAACACTGAAGCTTTCTTT.

As concerns this clone: One junction end does not reproduce the germline sequence, and a read error may be involved. The CDR3 DNA follows: TGTTCCAGCAGCTTAGCTGCAGGGAGCACAGATACGCAGTATTTT. Its protein product is CSSSLAAGSTDTQYF. This rearrangement joins TRBV7-9 to TRBJ2-3, with a possible D match to TRBD1 (5 bases). Germline CDR1 SEHNR, CDR2 FQNEAQ (reference sequence). There are 15 residues in the CDR3.

The gene calls are TRBV30 and TRBJ1-4; 7 nucleotides match TRBD1. The V gene's germline CDR1 is GTSNPN and CDR2 SVGIG (reference sequence). Unmatched junction bases numbered 7, after V lost 5 bases and J lost 4 bases. The CDR3 sequence is 14 residues long. The CDR3 loop is CAWDRVGGNEKLFF. As DNA, the CDR3 is TGTGCCTGGGACAGGGTCGGGGGTAATGAAAAACTGTTTTTT.

The chain couples TRBV30 to TRBJ2-5, with TRBD1 as a possible D gene (6 bases). The DNA end lines up better with TRBJ2-7; the J call may be wrong. Per germline, CDR1 GTSNPN and CDR2 SVGIG (reference sequence). The CDR3 length is 12 residues. This chain's CDR3 is CAWKGGSYEQYF. CDR3 bases: TGTGCCTGGAAAGGGGGCTCCTACGAGCAGTACTTC.

The chain is built from TRBV25-1 and TRBJ2-7; 7 bases agree with TRBD1. V shed 6 bases and J 3 bases; nucleotides not matched to a gene: 17. This CDR3 contains 17 residues. Germline lookup yields CDR1 MGHDK and CDR2 SYGVNS. The CDR3 DNA reads TGTGCCAGCAGCCCCCCTCAGCATCCAGGGGGTCTCTACGAGCAGTACTTC. This encodes CASSPPQHPGGLYEQYF.

The chain combines TRBV5-1 with TRBJ1-2; 7 positions match TRBD1. Germline V CDR1 and CDR2: SGHRS, YFSETQ. V gave up 4 bases and J gave up 8 bases; unmatched junction bases: 5. The CDR3 is 12 residues long. This chain's CDR3 is CASSATGHGYTF. CDR3 nucleotide sequence: TGCGCCAGCAGCGCGACAGGGCACGGCTACACCTTC.